These 30 T cell receptor beta chains originate from one sample sequenced in a study of blood T cell repertoires in COVID-19. Measured with immunoSEQ multiplex PCR; TCRdb has only the in-frame clones, and not every one. Here the sample spans under 300,000 clones, about 90% being singletons. The sample consisted of PBMCs or T cells enriched from blood (not recorded which). These receptors came from a woman aged 35 to 49 who had been exposed to COVID-19.

J is TRBJ2-7 and V is TRBV6-2 or TRBV6-3, with TRBD1 as a possible D gene (7 bases). CDR1 is MNHEY and CDR2 is SVGEGT in the germline V gene. The CDR3 sequence is 14 residues long. V lost 0 bases and J lost 5, with 11 bases in between. DNA for the CDR3: TGTGCCAGCAGTTACTCGACAGGGAGGAACGAGCAGTACTTC. Its translation is CASSYSTGRNEQYF.

The CDR3 sequence: CASSQDPWEGGYTF. The CDR3 bases are TGCGCCAGCAGCCAAGACCCCTGGGAGGGGGGCTACACCTTC. The genes are TRBV4-3 and TRBJ1-2, with D perhaps matching TRBD1 (5 bases). Germline CDR1 is LGHNA and CDR2 is YSLEER. CDR3 size: 14 residues. With 0 bases removed from V and 8 bases from J, the gap between germline ends came to 13 bases.

This clone appeared a single time. J is TRBJ2-7 and V is TRBV7-8; D is possibly TRBD2 (5 bases). Germline V CDR1 and CDR2: SGHVS, FQNEAQ. V was pared by 4 bases and J by 2 bases, with 9 bases between. The CDR3 extends over 13 amino acids. The CDR3 loop reads CASSYGRTYEQYV. The CDR3, as DNA: TGTGCCAGCAGCTATGGGAGAACCTACGAGCAGTACGTC.

This clone has just one count. In DNA form, the CDR3 reads TGTGCCAGCAGTTTGAGGACAGGGGGGGCCTACAATGAGCAGTTCTTC. This sequence encodes CASSLRTGGAYNEQFF. The rearrangement links TRBV27 to TRBJ2-1; 10 bases are a match to TRBD1. CDR3 length equals 16 residues. Germline V gives CDR1 MNHEY, CDR2 SMNVEV (reference sequence). Trimming at V came to 3 bases and at J to 2 bases, leaving 4 bases not matched to a gene.

The J gene is TRBJ1-1, the V gene TRBV19; 7 bases are a match to TRBD1. Trimming cost V 6 bases and J 7 bases; bases outside gene matches: 11. CDR1 is LNHDA, CDR2 SQIVND, per germline (reference sequence). CDR3 length: 14 amino acids. As DNA, the CDR3 is TGTGCCAGTAGCCCACCCGGACAGGCCAATGAAGCTTTCTTT. It specifies CASSPPGQANEAFF.

With respect to this clone: Its ends do not fully match the called genes, so a read error is possible. V usage is TRBV5-1 and J usage is TRBJ2-5; 7 bases map to TRBD1. From germline, CDR1 is SGHRS and CDR2 YFSETQ. This CDR3 is built from 13 residues. The DNA for the CDR3 is TGTGCCAGCACCCTGGGGGACAGAGAGACCCAGTACTTC. Protein sequence: CASTLGDRETQYF. Full variable domain (missing parts from reference TRBV5-1 and TRBJ2-5): KAGVTQTPRYLIKTRGQQVTLSCSPISGHRSVSWYQQTPGQGLQFLFEYFSETQRNKGNFPGRFSGRQFSNSRSEMNVSTLELGDSALYLCASTLGDRETQYFGPGTRLLVL.

This rearrangement joins TRBV19 to TRBJ1-2, with TRBD1 matching 8 bases. The J segment lost 4 bases and the V segment lost 1 base, leaving 8 bases of the junction unmatched. CDR1 LNHDA and CDR2 SQIVND come from the germline V gene (reference sequence). This CDR3 contains 16 residues. The CDR3 DNA reads as TGTGCCAGTAGTATAGGGGGACAGGCAGTTGGCTATGGCTACACCTTC. Its protein product is CASSIGGQAVGYGYTF.

The V call is TRBV9, the J call TRBJ2-1, with D perhaps matching TRBD2 (5 bases). CDR3 length: 13 residues. From germline, CDR1 is SGDLS and CDR2 YYNGEE. Deletions cut 0 bases from V and 6 bases from J, with 7 bases between. The CDR3 DNA is TGTGCCAGCAGCGTAGGCGAGGGCAATGAGCAGTTCTTC. This sequence encodes CASSVGEGNEQFF. Based on the CDR3 plus reference TRBV9 and TRBJ2-1, the full variable domain is DSGVTQTPKHLITATGQRVTLRCSPRSGDLSVYWYQQSLDQGLQFLIQYYNGEERAKGNILERFSAQQFPDLHSELNLSSLELGDSALYFCASSVGEGNEQFFGPGTRLTVL.

To note about this clone: The sample has other DNA sequences that encode this CDR3 too. DNA of the CDR3: TGTGCCAGCTCACCACCAGGACAGACAGATACGCAGTATTTT. Residues: CASSPPGQTDTQYF. The chain couples TRBV18 to TRBJ2-3; TRBD1 is a possible D gene (6 bases). Trimming removed 0 bases from V and 3 bases from J, with 7 bases in between. Germline V gene lookup returns CDR1 KGHSH and CDR2 LQKENI. The CDR3 consists of 14 residues.

This clone was seen a handful of times. Mismatch with germline at one junction end may stem from a read error. In DNA form, the CDR3 reads TGTGCCAGCAGCATTACCGGGACAGGGGTCTCTGGAAACACCATATATTTT. Protein sequence: CASSITGTGVSGNTIYF. The gene calls are TRBV5-1 and TRBJ1-3; TRBD1 matches at 10 bases. CDR1 and CDR2 from the germline V gene are SGHRS and YFSETQ. This CDR3 has 17 residues.

The V call is TRBV24-1, the J call TRBJ2-3; 8 nucleotides line up with TRBD2. The CDR3 spans 13 residues. Trimming cost V 11 bases and J 2 bases; bases outside gene matches: 5. Germline-derived CDR1 and CDR2 are KGHDR and SFDVKD. The CDR3 loop reads CAIGGDITDTQYF. CDR3 DNA: TGTGCCATCGGGGGGGACATCACAGATACGCAGTATTTT.

This clone was detected once. The gene calls are TRBV2 and TRBJ2-7, with D perhaps TRBD2 (7 bases). Trimming pared 6 bases from V and 5 bases from J, leaving 23 bases between. Germline V gene sequence: CDR1 SNHLY, CDR2 FYNNEI. This CDR3 region has 16 residues. CDR3 DNA: TGTGCCAGCAGCGGCCCTCTCGGGGGGCTGGTTAACGAGCAGTACTTC. Residues: CASSGPLGGLVNEQYF.

The chain carries TRBV9 and TRBJ1-1, with unresolved D. Trimming left V 3 bases short and J 3 bases short, with 9 bases between. Germline V gene data show CDR1 as SGDLS and CDR2 as YYNGEE. The CDR3 is 13 residues long. CDR3 loop: CASSASGYTEAFF. The CDR3 DNA follows: TGTGCCAGCAGCGCTTCAGGTTACACTGAAGCTTTCTTT.

The chain recombines TRBV28 with TRBJ2-1; D remains ambiguous. The CDR3 contains 12 residues. The germline V gene has CDR1 MDHEN and CDR2 SYDVKM. The ends were cut back, 5 bases at V and 7 bases at J, with 9 bases in the middle. This chain's CDR3 is CASSMNLNEQFF. In nucleotides, the CDR3 is TGTGCCAGCAGTATGAACTTGAATGAGCAGTTCTTC.

This clone was seen only once. This chain joins TRBV5-1 and TRBJ1-2; 7 positions match TRBD1. Losses at the gene ends were 3 bases for V and 7 bases for J; bases not matched to a gene: 9. The CDR3 totals 14 residues. CDR1 is SGHRS and CDR2 is YFSETQ in the germline V gene. CDR3 nucleotide sequence: TGCGCCAGCAGCTCACCAGACAGGGTCTCTGGCTACACCTTC. Its translation: CASSSPDRVSGYTF.

The CDR3 spells CASSLRRDRENTEAFF. CDR3 sequence (DNA): TGTGCCAGCAGCTTACGGCGGGACAGGGAGAACACTGAAGCTTTCTTT. The V call is TRBV7-8, the J call TRBJ1-1; 9 bases line up with TRBD1. The CDR3 is made up of 16 amino acids. With 2 bases clipped from V and 1 base from J, the junction kept 5 bases outside the gene matches. The germline CDR1 and CDR2 sequences are SGHVS and FQNEAQ.

This clone was seen just once. The chain is built from TRBV29-1 and TRBJ1-2; no firm D call. The germline V gene encodes CDR1 SQVTM and CDR2 ANQGSEA. Trimming removed 3 bases from V and 4 bases from J, with 12 bases in between. The CDR3 loop spans 13 amino acids. The CDR3 here is CSVERGMGYGYTF. Here the CDR3 DNA reads TGCAGCGTTGAGCGGGGTATGGGCTATGGCTACACCTTC.

The rearrangement uses TRBV28 and TRBJ1-5; perhaps TRBD1 as D (5 bases). V was clipped by 7 bases and J by 7 bases, with 17 bases between them. The CDR3 is 14 residues long. CDR1 is MDHEN, CDR2 SYDVKM, per germline. CDR3 sequence reads: CASTGGSLRQPQHF. The CDR3 DNA sequence: TGTGCCAGCACCGGGGGGAGTTTAAGGCAGCCCCAGCATTTT.

J is TRBJ2-5 and V is TRBV19, with unresolved D. Germline CDR1 is LNHDA and CDR2 is SQIVND (reference sequence). This CDR3 spans 11 amino acids. With 7 bases removed from V and 4 bases from J, the gap between germline ends came to 7 bases. This CDR3 is CASKERETQYF. DNA for the CDR3: TGTGCCAGTAAGGAGAGAGAGACCCAGTACTTC.

The genes are TRBV7-2 and TRBJ1-5; 7 bases map to TRBD1. V lost 4 bases, J lost 4 bases, and 4 bases stayed unmatched. The CDR3 runs to 14 residues. Germline V lookup: CDR1 SGHTA, CDR2 FQGNSA. The CDR3 loop is CASSYRGGNQPQHF. In DNA form, the CDR3 reads TGTGCCAGCAGCTACAGGGGTGGAAATCAGCCCCAGCATTTT.

The chain joins TRBV6-5 to TRBJ1-1, with D unresolved. V lost 6 bases, J lost 2 bases, and 10 bases lay in between. CDR3 length equals 13 residues. Germline loops: CDR1 MNHEY, CDR2 SVGAGI. In DNA, the CDR3 is TGTGCCAGCAGCGCACACACCAACACTGAAGCTTTCTTT. It encodes CASSAHTNTEAFF.

Written as DNA, the CDR3 is TGTGCCAGTAGTGGCGGGGACCTGGATACGCAGTATTTT. Residues: CASSGGDLDTQYF. The chain links TRBV19 to TRBJ2-3; possible D gene TRBD2, 6 bases. Germline assignment: CDR1 LNHDA and CDR2 SQIVND (reference sequence). This CDR3 contains 13 residues. V shed 5 bases and J shed 6 bases, with 12 bases lying between them.

This chain connects TRBV7-6 to TRBJ2-7, with D unclear. Germline V gene data show CDR1 as SGHVS and CDR2 as FNYEAQ. The CDR3 spans 14 residues. V gave up 0 bases and J gave up 7 bases, with 13 bases separating them. The CDR3 loop reads CASSLAAGQREQYF. The CDR3 DNA follows: TGTGCCAGCAGCTTAGCTGCAGGTCAGAGAGAGCAGTACTTC. Using reference TRBV7-6 and TRBJ2-7 for the parts outside the CDR3, the full variable domain is GAGVSQSPRYKVTKRGQDVALRCDPISGHVSLYWYRQALGQGPEFLTYFNYEAQQDKSGLPNDRFSAERPEGSISTLTIQRTEQRDSAMYRCASSLAAGQREQYFGPGTRLTVT.

The genes are TRBV2 and TRBJ2-7; 10 nucleotides align to TRBD1. The CDR3 totals 14 residues. Germline-derived CDR1 and CDR2 are SNHLY and FYNNEI. Germline trimming cut 9 bases from V and 2 bases from J; bases unmatched to any gene: 7. The CDR3: CASTTGQGTYEQYF. Here the CDR3 DNA reads TGTGCCAGTACAACGGGACAGGGGACCTACGAGCAGTACTTC.

V gene TRBV28 combines with J gene TRBJ2-1; 11 bases match TRBD1. This CDR3 has 15 amino acids. V dropped 6 bases and J dropped 9; count of bases not matched to a gene: 10. CDR1 MDHEN and CDR2 SYDVKM come from the germline V gene. CDR3 nucleotides: TGTGCCAGCAGGCCTGGGGGACAGGGGGATAGTGAGCAGTTCTTC. This translates into CASRPGGQGDSEQFF.

The rearrangement uses TRBV28 and TRBJ1-1; TRBD1 might be the D (6 bases). The CDR3 is made up of 13 amino acids. CDR1 is MDHEN, CDR2 SYDVKM, per germline. Deletions cut 6 bases from V and 3 bases from J, with 11 bases between. The CDR3 reads CASSPGVYTEAFF. The CDR3 region has the DNA TGTGCCAGCAGCCCAGGGGTTTACACTGAAGCTTTCTTT.

Turning to this clone: Compared with germline, one end of the junction differs, possibly owing to a read error. The CDR3 region has the DNA TGTGCCAGCAGCTCGGGACTAGCGGGAAGGAATGAGCAGTTCTTC. Protein product: CASSSGLAGRNEQFF. The chain is built from TRBV5-1 and TRBJ2-1; 13 nucleotides line up with TRBD2. CDR1 is SGHRS, CDR2 YFSETQ, per germline. The CDR3 is 15 amino acids.

The chain is built from TRBV28 and TRBJ1-2; D perhaps matches TRBD1 (6 bases). Germline V lookup: CDR1 MDHEN, CDR2 SYDVKM. The CDR3 consists of 14 residues. Between the trimmed V and J ends, which lost 7 bases and 4 bases, there was a span of 16 bases. Here the CDR3 DNA reads TGTGCCAGCAATCCGGGACAAGTATTCTATGGCTACACCTTC. It encodes CASNPGQVFYGYTF.

The chain uses TRBV19 and TRBJ1-5, with D possibly being TRBD1 (6 bases). The CDR3 covers 13 residues. Germline-derived CDR1 and CDR2 are LNHDA and SQIVND (reference sequence). The V gene lost 8 bases and the J gene lost 8 bases, with 16 bases spanning the gap. CDR3 sequence reads: CASGQTVREPQHF. In nucleotides, the CDR3 is TGTGCCAGTGGACAGACCGTTCGGGAGCCCCAGCATTTT.

This sequence joins TRBV13 and TRBJ1-5; D is ambiguous. The germline V gene encodes CDR1 PRHDT and CDR2 FYEKMQ (reference sequence). Trimming took off 0 bases at V and 2 bases at J, with 11 bases between the two ends. The CDR3 spans 16 residues. CDR3 nucleotide sequence: TGTGCCAGCAGCTTAGGCCCGTCCTTAGGCAATCAGCCCCAGCATTTT. This sequence encodes CASSLGPSLGNQPQHF.